These T cell receptor beta chains were read from a single sample in a study of memory CD4+ T cells and cytomegalovirus serostatus. Clones were sequenced by immunoSEQ multiplex PCR, and TCRdb holds only the in-frame ones, with some missing. The data show over 40,000 clones, approximately 81% seen once. Sequenced: memory CD4+ T cells from blood. Source of these receptors: an adult in good health and CMV-seropositive. The CDR3 runs from the conserved cysteine through the conserved F or W. D genes are given only for firm matches. The size entry is marked missing in some rows and otherwise reads once, few, many or a size class.

CDR3 length | D gene | J gene | clone size | V gene | CDR3 DNA | CDR3 protein
14 | NA | TRBJ1-5 | NA | TRBV19 | TGTGCCAGTAAGCTCGGGGGGCTCGGACAGCCCCAGCATTTT | CASKLGGLGQPQHF
17 | NA | TRBJ1-2 | NA | TRBV6-1 | TGTGCCAGCAGTGAAGAATGGCAGATCCCCGGGAACTATGGCTACACCTTC | CASSEEWQIPGNYGYTF
13 | NA | TRBJ2-1 | once | TRBV18 | TGTGCCAGCTCACCAGGGGGGAACAATGAGCAGTTCTTC | CASSPGGNNEQFF
16 | NA | TRBJ1-1 | NA | TRBV28 | TGTGCCAGCAGTTTGTCACAGGACGCGGCGGACACTGAAGCTTTCTTT | CASSLSQDAADTEAFF
20 | TRBD1 | TRBJ1-4 | NA | TRBV19 | TGTGCCAGTAGTCTACGTTCCGGGACAGGGGAGGGAGCAACTAATGAAAAACTGTTTTTT | CASSLRSGTGEGATNEKLFF
15 | NA | TRBJ2-1 | NA | TRBV6-1 | TGTGCCAGCAGCGATTTAGGGATCTCCTACAATGAGCAGTTCTTC | CASSDLGISYNEQFF
15 | TRBD1 | TRBJ1-5 | NA | TRBV7-2 | TGTGCCAGCAGCTCTCAGACAGGGGACAATCAGCCCCAGCATTTT | CASSSQTGDNQPQHF
14 | NA | TRBJ1-2 | once | TRBV7-8 | TGTGCCAGCAGCTTAGAGGGGACCACCTATGGCTACACCTTC | CASSLEGTTYGYTF
12 | NA | TRBJ1-2 | NA | TRBV28 | TGTGCCAGCAGTTTAATCGGGGTTGGCTACACCTTC | CASSLIGVGYTF
15 | TRBD1 | TRBJ1-2 | few | TRBV7-2 | TGTGCCAGCAGCCCGGGGACAGGGGGCAATCATGGCTACACCTTC | CASSPGTGGNHGYTF
14 | NA | TRBJ2-2 | NA | TRBV11-3 | TGTGCCAGCAGCTTAGGGCCCATAACCGGGGAGCTGTTTTTT | CASSLGPITGELFF
14 | NA | TRBJ1-1 | few | TRBV11-2 | TGTGCCAGCAGCTGGGACGGACAGACGGCCGAAGCTTTCTTT | CASSWDGQTAEAFF
15 | TRBD2 | TRBJ2-3 | once | TRBV27 | TGTGCCAGCAGGGGGGAGCGGGGGGGCAGAGATACGCAGTATTTT | CASRGERGGRDTQYF
17 | TRBD1 | TRBJ2-1 | NA | TRBV4-2 | TGTGCCAGCAGCCTGGAGGGGACAGGAAAAACTTACAATGAGCAGTTCTTC | CASSLEGTGKTYNEQFF
15 | TRBD2 | TRBJ2-7 | NA | TRBV7-9 | TGTGCCAGCAGCTTAGAGGGACTACTCTCCTACGAGCAGTACTTC | CASSLEGLLSYEQYF
15 | TRBD1 | TRBJ1-3 | NA | TRBV6-1 | TGTGCCAGCAGTGAGACAGGGTATCTTGGAAACACCATATATTTT | CASSETGYLGNTIYF
14 | TRBD1 | TRBJ1-1 | medium-sized | TRBV5-1 | TGCGCCAGCAGATCGACAGGGGAGGACACTGAAGCTTTCTTT | CASRSTGEDTEAFF
15 | NA | TRBJ1-3 | NA | TRBV5-4 | TGTGCCAGCAGCTTGGCTTTCGGGGCTGGAAACACCATATATTTT | CASSLAFGAGNTIYF
13 | NA | TRBJ2-7 | NA | TRBV5-1 | TGCGCCAGCAGCCCCCACAGGGCAGGGGAGCAGTACTTC | CASSPHRAGEQYF
15 | NA | TRBJ2-7 | NA | TRBV18 | TGTGCCAGCTCCCCGACAGATGGAGGGTTAGACGAGCAGTACTTC | CASSPTDGGLDEQYF
14 | TRBD1 | TRBJ1-2 | NA | TRBV9 | TGTGCCAGCAGCGTCCGGACAGGGGGGTATGGCTACACCTTC | CASSVRTGGYGYTF
14 | NA | TRBJ2-3 | NA | TRBV7-2 | TGTGCCAGCAGCTTAGCAGGCCGCACAGATACGCAGTATTTT | CASSLAGRTDTQYF
13 | NA | TRBJ2-2 | NA | TRBV18 | TGTGCCAGCTCACGGGGTGTCACCGGGGAGCTGTTTTTT | CASSRGVTGELFF
14 | NA | TRBJ2-7 | NA | TRBV7-2 | TGTGCCAGCAGCCCAGACAGGTCCACCTACGAGCAGTACTTC | CASSPDRSTYEQYF
13 | TRBD1 | TRBJ1-2 | NA | TRBV7-9 | TGTGCCAGCAGCTTTAACAGGGGCCGTGGCTACACCTTC | CASSFNRGRGYTF
13 | NA | TRBJ2-7 | NA | TRBV6-1 | TGTGCCAGCAGTGTGTGGGCAGGTTGGGAGCAGTACTTC | CASSVWAGWEQYF
14 | NA | TRBJ2-5 | NA | TRBV28 | TGTGCCAGCAGTTTGTTGGCGGTCCAAGAGACCCAGTACTTC | CASSLLAVQETQYF
13 | NA | TRBJ1-2 | NA | TRBV4-1 | TGCGCCAGCAGCCAAATCGTCTACTATGGCTACACCTTC | CASSQIVYYGYTF
14 | NA | TRBJ2-4 | few | TRBV11-1 | TGTGCCAGCAGCTTCGGGACAGCCAAAAACATTCAGTACTTC | CASSFGTAKNIQYF
11 | NA | TRBJ1-2 | NA | TRBV2 | TGTGCCAGCCGACTAAGGGATGGCTACACCTTC | CASRLRDGYTF
13 | NA | TRBJ2-7 | NA | TRBV11-2 | TGTGCCAGCAGCTTGGACAACCCCTCCGAGCAGTACTTC | CASSLDNPSEQYF
12 | NA | TRBJ1-1 | NA | TRBV11-2 | TGTGCCAGCAGTCGTGTGCTGGGGGAAGCTTTCTTT | CASSRVLGEAFF
11 | TRBD2 | TRBJ2-7 | NA | TRBV27 | TGTGCCAGCACCTGGGGGGGCGAGCAGTACTTC | CASTWGGEQYF
14 | NA | TRBJ1-4 | once | TRBV7-2 | TGTGCCAGCAGCCTCTTCTATACTAATGAAAAACTGTTTTTT | CASSLFYTNEKLFF
13 | TRBD1 | TRBJ2-7 | NA | TRBV5-6 | TGTGCCAGCAGCAGGACAGGGGACTACGAGCAGTACTTC | CASSRTGDYEQYF
11 | NA | TRBJ1-4 | NA | TRBV11-2 | TGTGCCAGCCGGCGAGGTGAAAAACTGTTTTTT | CASRRGEKLFF
16 | TRBD2 | TRBJ2-7 | few | TRBV4-1 | TGCGCCAGCAGCCAAGTAGCGGGGCGCTCTACGGACGAGCAGTACTTC | CASSQVAGRSTDEQYF
15 | NA | TRBJ1-3 | NA | TRBV7-9 | TGTGCCAGCAGCTTAGTGGGGGATCATGGAAACACCATATATTTT | CASSLVGDHGNTIYF
15 | NA | TRBJ2-1 | NA | TRBV28 | TGTGCCAGCAGTTTCCCAGGGCCCGAATACAATGAGCAGTTCTTC | CASSFPGPEYNEQFF
13 | NA | TRBJ1-1 | NA | TRBV6-5 | TGTGCCAGCAGTTACTCACGGGGTACTGAAGCTTTCTTT | CASSYSRGTEAFF
15 | NA | TRBJ1-1 | few | TRBV9 | TGTGCCAGCAGCGTGGGGCCTCCCTGGAGCACTGAAGCTTTCTTT | CASSVGPPWSTEAFF
13 | TRBD1 | TRBJ2-7 | NA | TRBV2 | TGTGCCAGCAACACAGGGGGTCCCTACGAGCAGTACTTC | CASNTGGPYEQYF
18 | NA | TRBJ1-5 | few | TRBV7-8 | TGTGCCAGCAGCGCAGACATCGGTGGCCGTAATAGCAATCAGCCCCAGCATTTT | CASSADIGGRNSNQPQHF
16 | NA | TRBJ1-4 | NA | TRBV7-9 | TGTGCCAGCAACCTCCCCCGGTTGGGGGCTAATGAAAAACTGTTTTTT | CASNLPRLGANEKLFF
15 | TRBD2 | TRBJ2-1 | few | TRBV4-2 | TGTGCCAGCAGACAAGCGGGAGAAGTGTACAATGAGCAGTTCTTC | CASRQAGEVYNEQFF
11 | TRBD1 | TRBJ2-6 | NA | TRBV28 | TGTGCCAGCAGTGGGACAGCCGTCCTGACTTTC | CASSGTAVLTF
19 | NA | TRBJ1-4 | many | TRBV4-1 | TGCGCCAGCAGCCAAGGGGGGTGGACACTTATGAGGGAGGATGAAAAACTGTTTTTT | CASSQGGWTLMREDEKLFF
17 | TRBD1 | TRBJ2-1 | NA | TRBV19 | TGTGCCAGTAGCAGTAGACCAGGGGGTTTCCACTACAATGAGCAGTTCTTC | CASSSRPGGFHYNEQFF
13 | NA | TRBJ1-5 | NA | TRBV6-6 | TGTGCCAGCAGCCCTGACACCGATCAGCCCCAGCATTTT | CASSPDTDQPQHF
17 | NA | TRBJ1-4 | NA | TRBV7-8 | TGTGCCAGCAGCCCCCAGCCTTTTAACCTGGTAGATGAAAAACTGTTTTTT | CASSPQPFNLVDEKLFF
14 | NA | TRBJ2-3 | once | TRBV7-9 | TGTGCCAGCAGCCCCTACACGGGCACAGATACGCAGTATTTT | CASSPYTGTDTQYF
14 | NA | TRBJ2-7 | few | TRBV5-1 | TGCGCCAGCAGCGTGGGACCTGATAACGGCGAGCAGTACTTC | CASSVGPDNGEQYF
16 | NA | TRBJ1-3 | NA | TRBV2 | TGTGCCAGCTCACCCAAGGGGCAGGGTGCTGGAAACACCATATATTTT | CASSPKGQGAGNTIYF
15 | NA | TRBJ1-2 | once | TRBV5-1 | TGCGCCAGCAGCTCGGACCCAAACGACGGGCGGGGCTACACCTTC | CASSSDPNDGRGYTF
14 | NA | TRBJ2-5 | NA | TRBV15 | TGTGCCACCAGCAGAGATATCACCTCTAGTGACCAGTACTTC | CATSRDITSSDQYF
14 | NA | TRBJ1-1 | NA | TRBV4-2 | TGTGCCAGCAGCCAAGATCGGCAGGGCACTGAAGCTTTCTTT | CASSQDRQGTEAFF
13 | NA | TRBJ2-2 | few | TRBV5-1 | TGCGCCACCCGCGTGAGGCTGGACGGGGAGCTGTTTTTT | CATRVRLDGELFF
13 | NA | TRBJ2-5 | NA | TRBV11-3 | TGTGCCAGCAGTTACAGTCCCCGAGAGACCCAGTACTTC | CASSYSPRETQYF
14 | NA | TRBJ1-2 | NA | TRBV4-1 | TGCGCCAGCAGCCATCTGGACTGGGGCAGGGGCTACACCTTC | CASSHLDWGRGYTF